This T cell receptor (beta chain) comes out of a study of PD-L1 blockade in urothelial cancer. Overall study results and limits: Those with durable benefit had larger increases in tumor-associated blood clones at 3 weeks.

Produced via immunoSEQ multiplex PCR; TCRdb's table is partial and in-frame only. The sample lists over 50,000 clones, around 83% occurring once. Germline CDR1 reads SQVTM; CDR2 reads ANQGSEA. This CDR3 region has 13 residues. With V trimmed by 5 bases and J by 5 bases, 4 bases remained unmatched. As concerns this clone: Antigen: not known.

This sequence was found in a man aged 50-60 years with urothelial cancer. Material: PBMCs, obtained around atezolizumab (anti-PD-L1) treatment. The chain carries TRBV29-1 and TRBJ1-5; 9 bases match TRBD1. The CDR3, as DNA: TGCAGCGTTAGGGACAGGGAGTATCAGCCCCAGCATTTT. The encoded protein is CSVRDREYQPQHF. Drawing the rest from reference TRBV29-1 and TRBJ1-5, the complete variable domain is SAVISQKPSRDICQRGTSLTIQCQVDSQVTMMFWYRQQPGQSLTLIATANQGSEATYESGFVIDKFPISRPNLTFSTLTVSNMSPEDSSIYLCSVRDREYQPQHFGDGTRLSIL.